This T cell receptor (beta chain) was retrieved from a study of T-cell memory formation after mild COVID-19. CDR1 and CDR2 (germline): MNHEY, SVGEGT. The CDR3 consists of 14 residues. J was trimmed by 4 bases and V by 7 bases; bases with no gene match: 9. Constant-segment-primed 5'RACE gave TCR alpha and TCR beta cDNA libraries with sample barcodes and UMIs. One entry per CDR3 protein results from TCRdb running MiXCR on the 5' RACE reads. The sample records about 620,000 distinct CDR3 sequences, approximately 19% being singletons. Sequencing was carried out using PBMCs or a T cell subset sorted from them (not recorded which). The sequence was collected from an adult woman who had mild COVID-19 (a few samples of this study predate the infection). Cell type and time point are not known. The J gene is TRBJ2-5, the V gene TRBV6-2 or TRBV6-3; 7 positions match TRBD2. The CDR3 DNA reads TGTGCCAGCAAAGGTTTGGGGAGGGGAGAGACCCAGTACTTC. It yields the protein CASKGLGRGETQYF.